One and the same sample provided the 7 T cell receptor beta chains below, sequenced in a study of blood T cell repertoires in COVID-19. The repertoire was sequenced with immunoSEQ multiplex PCR; TCRdb's copy has only in-frame clones and lacks some. This table has roughly 240,000 clones, roughly 82% appearing once. Material: peripheral blood. Receptors originate from a woman in her 70s with acute or convalescent COVID-19.

The gene calls are TRBV19 and TRBJ2-2; 9 bases are shared with TRBD2. This CDR3 comprises 17 residues. From germline, CDR1 is LNHDA and CDR2 SQIVND (reference sequence). Losses at the gene ends were 3 bases for V and 4 bases for J; bases not matched to a gene: 9. CDR3 sequence (DNA): TGTGCCAGTAGTATGAGACTAGCGGTGAGTCCCACCGGGGAGCTGTTTTTT. Amino acid sequence: CASSMRLAVSPTGELFF.

This clone has just one count. The chain carries TRBV2 and TRBJ1-2; TRBD1 is a possible D gene (5 bases). V was trimmed by 4 bases and J by 5 bases, leaving 17 bases between them. This CDR3 is built from 15 residues. Germline CDR1 SNHLY, CDR2 FYNNEI. Here the CDR3 reads CASSAGTLEGYGYTF. CDR3 coding DNA: TGTGCCAGCAGTGCCGGGACTTTGGAGGGGTATGGCTACACCTTC.

The gene calls are TRBV4-2 and TRBJ1-2, with D unresolved. The CDR3 is made up of 15 amino acids. The V gene lost 0 bases and the J gene lost 7 bases, with 15 bases spanning the gap. The germline V gene has CDR1 LGHNA and CDR2 YNFKEQ. Here the CDR3 DNA reads TGTGCCAGCAGCCAAGAAAGACGCTATGCGGCTGGCTACACCTTC. Its translation is CASSQERRYAAGYTF.

The V call is TRBV21-1, the J call TRBJ1-1; TRBD1 is taken as the D call from the table, unchecked against the DNA. TRBV21-1 is termed a pseudogene. This CDR3 is 17 amino acids long. CDR3 coding DNA: TGTGCCAGCAGCAAGACCCAGGGTGGCCCTGGGAACACTGAAGCTTTCTTT. This encodes CASSKTQGGPGNTEAFF.

CDR3 amino acids: CASSQGGLASNEQFF. In nucleotides, the CDR3 is TGTGCCAGCAGCCAAGGGGGACTAGCGAGCAATGAGCAGTTCTTC. The chain uses TRBV4-2 and TRBJ2-1, with 10 bases lining up with TRBD2. Germline V lookup: CDR1 LGHNA, CDR2 YNFKEQ. V was pared by 1 base and J by 6 bases, with 3 bases of the junction left unmatched. The CDR3 extends over 15 amino acids.

The chain employs TRBV11-2 and TRBJ1-5; D ambiguous. Germline assignment: CDR1 SGHAT and CDR2 FQNNGV. The CDR3 spans 14 residues. The ends were cut back, 4 bases at V and 4 bases at J, with 11 bases in the middle. CDR3 DNA sequence: TGTGCCAGCAGCTCCGGGAGGGTGAATCAGCCCCAGCATTTT. Its protein is CASSSGRVNQPQHF.

There are many counts of this clone. The chain has TRBV5-1 and TRBJ2-3; 12 bases line up with TRBD2. CDR3 size: 15 residues. From germline, CDR1 is SGHRS and CDR2 YFSETQ. V was clipped by 5 bases and J by 7 bases; unmatched bases: 8. The CDR3 is CASSSLAGGHNTQYF. The CDR3 DNA reads as TGCGCCAGCAGTTCTCTAGCGGGGGGGCACAATACGCAGTATTTT. Combining the CDR3 with reference TRBV5-1 and TRBJ2-3 gives the whole variable domain KAGVTQTPRYLIKTRGQQVTLSCSPISGHRSVSWYQQTPGQGLQFLFEYFSETQRNKGNFPGRFSGRQFSNSRSEMNVSTLELGDSALYLCASSSLAGGHNTQYFGPGTRLTVL.